Following are 21 T cell receptor beta chains from one sample sequenced in a study of shared clonotypes between healthy human individuals. Here immunoSEQ multiplex PCR was the method, and the copy in TCRdb shows in-frame clones only, minus some. The sample carries about 1.1 million clones, roughly 80% recorded once. Specimen: memory CD4+ T cells from PBMCs. As to subset: CD45RA-negative fraction. Receptors originate from a man between 18 and 29 years old in good health. Some clones in this sample may be carry-over from other donors' samples.

This clone appeared a few times. The rearrangement links TRBV12-5 to TRBJ1-1, with D unclear. CDR3 length equals 13 residues. CDR1 is LGHNT and CDR2 is FRNRAP in the germline V gene. The V and J ends lost 1 base and 1 base respectively, with 4 bases between them. CDR3 sequence: CASGLGPNTEAFF. CDR3 nucleotides: TGTGCTAGTGGTTTGGGACCGAACACTGAAGCTTTCTTT.

This clone has only one observation. This sequence joins TRBV19 and TRBJ1-4; 8 bases are shared with TRBD1. The junction had 5 bases not matched to a gene; V was cut back by 8 bases and J by 0 bases. The CDR3 spans 15 residues. Germline assignment: CDR1 LNHDA and CDR2 SQIVND (reference sequence). The CDR3 bases are TGTGCCAGTCGGTACAGGGGGACAACTAATGAAAAACTGTTTTTT. Residues: CASRYRGTTNEKLFF.

The genes are TRBV7-3 and TRBJ2-3; 7 nucleotides match TRBD1. The CDR3 loop spans 15 amino acids. V was clipped by 5 bases and J by 3 bases; unmatched bases: 8. The germline V gene has CDR1 SGHTA and CDR2 FQGTGA. The DNA of the CDR3 is TGTGCCAGCAGCCCCGAAGGGGGCCGTACAGATACGCAGTATTTT. As protein: CASSPEGGRTDTQYF.

For this clone: The sample carries other DNA sequences with the same CDR3. The J gene is TRBJ2-5, the V gene TRBV30; no definite D call. There are 11 residues in the CDR3. Germline V CDR1 and CDR2: GTSNPN, SVGIG (reference sequence). V lost 0 bases, J lost 5 bases, and 4 bases lay in between. The CDR3 coding sequence is TGTGCCTGGAGTGTACACGAGACCCAGTACTTC. This codes for CAWSVHETQYF.

The V and J genes are TRBV28 and TRBJ1-5, with D hard to call. The CDR3 is made up of 14 amino acids. Germline values: CDR1 MDHEN, CDR2 SYDVKM. Trimming removed 5 bases at V and 1 base at J, with 9 bases between. The CDR3 loop is CASSTGFSNQPQHF. The CDR3 coding sequence is TGTGCCAGCAGTACCGGTTTCAGCAATCAGCCCCAGCATTTT.

V is TRBV5-4 and J is TRBJ2-1; no clear D. Trimming removed 2 bases from V and 6 bases from J, with 12 bases in between. CDR3 length: 14 residues. Germline V gene sequence: CDR1 SGHNT, CDR2 YYREEE (reference sequence). The CDR3 coding sequence is TGTGCCAGCAGCTTAGCGTTGCGCCTCAATGAGCAGTTCTTC. As protein: CASSLALRLNEQFF.

The gene calls are TRBV10-2 and TRBJ2-1; D is uncertain. The germline CDR1 and CDR2 sequences are WSHSY and SAAADI. V was pared by 3 bases and J by 7 bases, with 7 bases between. The CDR3 is 12 amino acids. CDR3 sequence: CASSEDENEQFF. The CDR3 DNA sequence: TGCGCCAGCAGTGAAGACGAGAATGAGCAGTTCTTC.

V is TRBV6-5 and J is TRBJ2-7; D possibly corresponds to TRBD1 (6 bases). This CDR3 region has 15 residues. Between the trimmed V and J ends, which lost 2 bases and 1 base, there was a span of 12 bases. Germline V CDR1 and CDR2: MNHEY, SVGAGI. For the CDR3, the DNA is TGTGCCAGCAGTTACCAGGGGATAAGGTCCTACGAGCAGTACTTC. This codes for CASSYQGIRSYEQYF.

The rearrangement joins TRBV25-1 to TRBJ2-3; D ambiguous. CDR3 size: 12 residues. Trimming stripped 8 bases from V and 3 bases from J, with 9 bases between. Germline assignment: CDR1 MGHDK and CDR2 SYGVNS. This CDR3 is CASLSPTDTQYF. The CDR3 nucleotides are TGTGCCAGCCTTAGCCCTACAGATACGCAGTATTTT.

The rearrangement joins TRBV6-5 to TRBJ1-1, with 9 bases identical to TRBD1. This CDR3 is built from 15 residues. Germline V gives CDR1 MNHEY, CDR2 SVGAGI. V lost 7 bases to trimming and J lost 4 bases; unmatched junction nucleotides: 10. CDR3 region: CASNLNRGQGTEAFF. CDR3 nucleotides: TGTGCCAGCAACCTCAACAGGGGGCAGGGCACTGAAGCTTTCTTT.

This rearrangement joins TRBV5-4 to TRBJ2-2, with 7 bases identical to TRBD2. In germline, CDR1 is SGHNT, CDR2 YYREEE (reference sequence). The trim removed 4 bases at V and 5 bases at J, leaving 5 bases unmatched. The CDR3 runs to 14 residues. The CDR3 loop reads CASSAHGGTGELFF. In nucleotides, the CDR3 is TGTGCCAGCAGCGCACACGGGGGGACCGGGGAGCTGTTTTTT.

The chain uses TRBV11-2 and TRBJ2-5; the match to TRBD1 covers 7 bases. With V trimmed by 5 bases and J by 5 bases, 14 bases remained unmatched. Germline CDR1 SGHAT, CDR2 FQNNGV. The length of the CDR3 is 16 residues. The CDR3 DNA follows: TGTGCCAGCAGCCCCTTGGCCCATCAAGGGGGCGAGACCCAGTACTTC. This translates into CASSPLAHQGGETQYF.

The chain employs TRBV9 and TRBJ1-3; D unresolved. The CDR3 has 13 residues. The germline gives CDR1 SGDLS, CDR2 YYNGEE. V lost 6 bases and J 3 bases, leaving 10 bases between the germline ends. In DNA, the CDR3 is TGTGCCAGCACCAACACAATTGGAAACACCATATATTTT. Encoded protein: CASTNTIGNTIYF.

The chain has TRBV11-2 and TRBJ2-7, with 11 bases aligning to TRBD1. The CDR3 has 18 amino acids. The germline gives CDR1 SGHAT, CDR2 FQNNGV. V was clipped by 5 bases and J by 3 bases; unmatched bases: 15. CDR3 amino acids: CASSTLFRDRGSSYEQYF. DNA for the CDR3: TGTGCCAGCAGCACCTTATTCCGGGACAGGGGGAGCAGCTACGAGCAGTACTTC.

The gene calls are TRBV5-1 and TRBJ2-4, with a weak D call TRBD2 (5 bases). CDR3 length: 14 residues. The V and J ends lost 4 bases and 3 bases respectively, with 11 bases between them. Germline V CDR1 and CDR2: SGHRS, YFSETQ. The chain's CDR3 is CASSTLEGKNIQYF. CDR3 DNA: TGCGCCAGCAGCACATTAGAGGGCAAAAACATTCAGTACTTC.

This clone occurred a few times. J is TRBJ1-5 and V is TRBV6-1; D is perhaps TRBD1 (5 bases). The CDR3 contains 14 residues. Deletions cut 7 bases from V and 0 bases from J, with 10 bases between. Germline CDR1 is MNHNS and CDR2 is SASEGT. In nucleotides, the CDR3 is TGTGCCAGCATGGGGACTAATAGCAATCAGCCCCAGCATTTT. Its translation: CASMGTNSNQPQHF.

The rearrangement uses TRBV18 and TRBJ2-1; TRBD1 matches 8 bases. The CDR3 totals 14 residues. The germline CDR1 and CDR2 sequences are KGHSH and LQKENI. Germline trimming cut 6 bases from V and 10 bases from J; bases unmatched to any gene: 11. This CDR3 reads CASSPGQVSLEQFF. The CDR3, as DNA: TGTGCCAGCTCTCCGGGACAGGTCTCCTTGGAGCAGTTCTTC.

The chain links TRBV18 to TRBJ2-7; weak D call: TRBD2 (5 bases). This CDR3 is built from 14 residues. CDR1 and CDR2 from the germline V gene are KGHSH and LQKENI. Trimming left V 6 bases short and J 2 bases short, with 14 bases between. The CDR3 DNA sequence: TGTGCCAGCTCCCCGAGGGTAGGGCCCTACGAGCAGTACTTC. This codes for CASSPRVGPYEQYF.

The rearrangement uses TRBV5-1 and TRBJ1-2, with TRBD1 matching over 10 bases. Looked up from germline, CDR1 is SGHRS and CDR2 is YFSETQ. The CDR3 extends over 16 amino acids. Unmatched junction bases numbered 9, after V lost 2 bases and J lost 5 bases. CDR3 region: CASSLGRTGGFYGYTF. The DNA of the CDR3 is TGCGCCAGCAGCTTAGGACGGACAGGGGGGTTTTATGGCTACACCTTC.

V gene TRBV5-1 combines with J gene TRBJ2-4, with a tentative D call TRBD1 (5 bases). CDR3 length: 14 amino acids. Germline assignment: CDR1 SGHRS and CDR2 YFSETQ. V was shortened by 0 bases and J by 9 bases, with 13 bases between the two germline ends. CDR3 amino acids: CASSLVGVSGIQYF. The CDR3 bases are TGCGCCAGCAGCTTGGTAGGGGTCTCAGGCATTCAGTACTTC.

The CDR3 here is CASSERASGSLETQYF. The CDR3 DNA reads as TGTGCCAGCAGTGAAAGGGCTAGCGGGAGTCTGGAGACCCAGTACTTC. V gene TRBV6-1 combines with J gene TRBJ2-5, with TRBD2 matching over 10 bases. Trimming at V came to 2 bases and at J to 5 bases, leaving 8 bases not matched to a gene. This CDR3 has 16 residues. Germline loops: CDR1 MNHNS, CDR2 SASEGT.